What follows is one TCR beta chain and its context. This sample is part of a study of blood T cells in healthy people across ages. A J-beta primer mix and a sample-barcoded 5' primer were used in a second PCR of about 7 to 12 cycles. Each CDR3 protein is one row after TCRdb ran MiXCR on the 5' RACE reads. The data hold under 1,100,000 distinct CDR3 sequences, with around 25% observed a single time. CDR1 is SEHNR and CDR2 is FQNEAQ in the germline V gene (reference sequence). The CDR3 is 14 residues long. The same sample was also used in a study of T cells of mothers and their children.

Sequences were obtained from blood. V gene TRBV7-9 combines with J gene TRBJ2-1; D might be TRBD1 or TRBD2, each matching 5 bases. The end of the DNA is better explained by TRBJ2-5, so the J call may be wrong. This clonotype originated in a girl aged 2 to 9 in good health. The CDR3 region is CAPAGTNAGETQYF. The CDR3, as DNA: TGTGCCCCGGCTGGGACGAACGCTGGAGAGACCCAGTACTTC.